The clone carrying this T cell receptor beta chain has more than one count but fewer than ten. As yet, its antigen is unknown. The sample is drawn from a study of beta chain features in type 1 diabetes. cDNA synthesis used the whole RNA isolate, giving expressed TCRB sequences. TCRdb's copy holds only in-frame clones and misses some; the assay was immunoSEQ multiplex PCR. The sample includes some 150,000 clones, roughly 53% of them seen just once. This CDR3 contains 15 residues. Germline CDR1 and CDR2: SGHTA and FQGNSA. The V and J ends lost 2 bases and 10 bases respectively, with 15 bases between them. Each donor gave one heparinised blood draw averaging approximately 120 mL. Study-level points and caveats: The study found that naive, central memory and Treg TCRB repertoires appeared more similar in patients than in healthy donors. Cells carrying high TCR expression could end up over-represented when cDNA is sequenced. The question left open here concerned HLA type influencing TCRB rearrangement.

Specimen: Tregs from blood. The chain is built from TRBV7-2 and TRBJ1-6; D is ambiguous. The clonotype was recovered from a man in his late teens or twenties in good health. The CDR3 nucleotides are TGTGCCAGCAGCTTAAGGGAGGGTGACTACTCACCCCTCCACTTT. Translation: CASSLREGDYSPLHF. Full variable domain (outside the CDR3, taken from reference TRBV7-2 and TRBJ1-6): GAGVSQSPSNKVTEKGKDVELRCDPISGHTALYWYRQSLGQGLEFLIYFQGNSAPDKSGLPSDRFSAERTGGSVSTLTIQRTQQEDSAVYLCASSLREGDYSPLHFGNGTRLTVT.